This T cell receptor beta chain emerged from a study of blood T cell repertoires in COVID-19 (dated by TCRdb to 2018 to 2020). Concerning the study at large: Samples from collaborators originated in the United States, Italy and Spain and spanned both the acute and convalescent phases of COVID-19. The prospective study material was composed of cDNA or gDNA derived from T cells, B-cell-depleted T cells, or PBMCs. A freely available public database, intended as a resource for researchers studying the immune response to SARS-CoV-2, is where the repertoires were released. Where available, HLA class I and class II types were obtained from metadata supplied by the sample provider rather than from assay-based typing. The samples were drawn from the first 160 participants of the ongoing ImmuneRACE study and from over a thousand subjects provided by 6 global collaborators. The sample metadata nearly always contained a de-identified subject ID, COVID-19 status, age in years and sex. Deeply sampled blood TCRbeta repertoires from subjects exposed to, actively infected with, or recovered from COVID-19 were included in the dataset.

This clone showed up just once. Its antigen has not been determined. No per-base quality is available; no much larger clone lies one base away. Looking up the germline V gene yields CDR1 MNHNS and CDR2 SASEGT. V is clipped by 3 bases and J by 1 base, and the sequence between their germline boundaries is 6 bases long. The CDR3 spans 13 residues, from the cysteine through the phenylalanine. Only the CDR3 DNA is retained, 39 bases long and in frame from the first base. The research as a whole found: How much clinical and demographic metadata was included differed by source and by participant, and the metadata was provided uncurated.

In the prospective study, participants were roughly 18 to 100 years old, resided in fewer than 25 geographic areas of the United States, and were enrolled through a virtual design. To assign participants to cohorts, the prospective study relied on clinical history that participants themselves reported in a screening survey and a study questionnaire. ImmuneRACE Cohort 3 recovered participants were defined by two consecutive negative NP/OP PCR tests, healthcare professional clearance, or symptom resolution. Each participant in the prospective study had whole blood, serum and a nasopharyngeal or oropharyngeal swab collected by mobile phlebotomists. Over a roughly 2-month period, participants in the prospective study had the option of providing additional blood draws and questionnaires. Before DNA extraction, prospective study blood samples were shipped either frozen or at room temperature. TCRbeta CDR3 regions were amplified from genomic DNA using the immunoSEQ Assay, a bias-controlled multiplex PCR. In the authors' own workflow: Nucleated cell counts per sample were estimated from amplification of reference gene primers within the assay. To quantify the absolute abundance of each unique TCRbeta CDR3 rearrangement, sequence reads were collapsed and filtered. For each sample, productive Simpson clonality was calculated by taking the square root of Simpson's diversity index across productive rearrangements. TCRdb mirrors the immuneACCESS table, restricted to in-frame sequences. Some clones are absent from its copies; in checked studies, under half trace to an unresolved V gene, and the reason for the others is unknown. That table is the source of V, J and clone size, and D and trimming were worked out from the DNA. The sample table holds 330,000 or so clones, of which more than 75% were seen once. The ten largest clones take up around 3% of the sample.

The receptor chain draws on TRBV6-1 and TRBJ1-2; a confident D gene designation cannot be given. The clonotype originates from a woman aged 30 to 39 who had recovered from COVID-19. The specimen sequenced was PBMCs or T cells enriched from blood (not recorded which). The CDR3 loop reads CASSEAFNYGYTF. The DNA sequence follows: TGTGCCAGCAGTGAGGCATTTAACTATGGCTACACCTTC.